This TCR beta chain was captured in a study of T cells in Graves' hyperthyroidism and ophthalmopathy. The germline V and J ends were trimmed by 6 bases and 4 bases, with 9 bases remaining between them. CDR3 length: 13 amino acids. The germline V gene has CDR1 SGHAT and CDR2 FQDESV (reference sequence). The table lists this clonotype with many counts. Amplification yielded TCR beta CDR3 regions, with RNA transcripts as the source. Carried out on the TCR CDR3, a first-round RT-PCR used the HTBI primer set. TCRdb passed the multiplex PCR reads through MiXCR, listing each CDR3 protein once. The data contain more than 300,000 distinct CDR3 sequences, 11% to 15% of them singletons. It was uncontrolled infection, other autoimmune disease, pregnancy or lactation that excluded patients.

The chain couples TRBV11-1 to TRBJ2-2, with unresolved D. This receptor was identified in a woman aged 55-70 years with Graves' hyperthyroidism. The source material was blood. The DNA for the CDR3 is TGTGCCAGCAGGTCACTTATCACCGGGGAGCTGTTTTTT. It specifies CASRSLITGELFF.